The 31 T cell receptor beta chains presented below share a single source sample, sequenced in a study of T-cell reconstitution after alpha-beta-depleted transplantation in children. For TCRbeta, the library was prepared with unique molecular identifiers. One entry per CDR3 protein, called by TCRdb with MiXCR from the PCR reads. The sample carries 700,000 to 850,000 distinct CDR3 sequences, roughly 15% recorded once. The starting material was PBMCs, mostly from graft donor cells, obtained 360 days after TCRalphabeta/CD19-depleted stem cell transplant. The origin of the receptors is a male patient aged 10 to 17 who had a stem cell transplant for acute lymphoblastic leukemia, so the T cells may come from the graft donor.

The rearrangement links TRBV2 to TRBJ2-7; D might be TRBD2 (6 bases). CDR3 length: 14 residues. Trimming left V 8 bases short and J 3 bases short, with 17 bases between. CDR1 is SNHLY, CDR2 FYNNEI, per germline. CDR3 DNA: TGTGCCAGCCTCGCGGGACTCCCCGGCTACGAGCAGTACTTC. Translated, it gives CASLAGLPGYEQYF.

This clonotype was observed many times. This chain links TRBV7-2 with TRBJ2-1; TRBD2 matches at 11 bases. The V gene end was trimmed by 1 base and the J gene end by 13 bases; junction bases not matched to a gene: 15. Germline-derived CDR1 and CDR2 are SGHTA and FQGNSA. This CDR3 region has 17 residues. The CDR3 sequence is CASSLVGGLAGGWTQFF. As DNA, the CDR3 is TGTGCCAGCAGCTTAGTGGGGGGGTTAGCGGGAGGGTGGACCCAGTTCTTC.

This chain connects TRBV7-9 to TRBJ2-1; either TRBD1 or TRBD2 may fit D (5 bases each). V lost 2 bases to trimming and J lost 0 bases, with 8 bases between them. CDR1 and CDR2 from the germline V gene are SEHNR and FQNEAQ (reference sequence). The CDR3 runs 15 residues. The CDR3 nucleotides are TGTGCCAGCAGCTTACGGGACCCCTCCTACAATGAGCAGTTCTTC. Translated, it gives CASSLRDPSYNEQFF.

This clonotype was picked up a small number of times. The chain links TRBV29-1 to TRBJ2-3, with 7 bases matching TRBD2. The V gene's germline CDR1 is SQVTM and CDR2 ANQGSEA. Losses at the gene ends were 6 bases for V and 5 bases for J; bases not matched to a gene: 11. The CDR3 is made up of 14 amino acids. CDR3 nucleotide sequence: TGCAGCGTCGAATCTAGCGGCCCGGGAGATACGCAGTATTTT. Its translation: CSVESSGPGDTQYF.

This rearrangement joins TRBV12-3 or TRBV12-4 to TRBJ1-2, with TRBD1 as a possible D gene (6 bases). Trimming pared 5 bases from V and 0 bases from J, leaving 13 bases between. The CDR3 spans 15 residues. CDR3 sequence: CASSPQGWANYGYTF. The CDR3 coding sequence is TGTGCCAGCAGTCCACAGGGCTGGGCTAACTATGGCTACACCTTC.

The chain has TRBV5-1 and TRBJ2-3; 7 bases are a match to TRBD1. Germline V gene lookup returns CDR1 SGHRS and CDR2 YFSETQ. V was pared by 4 bases and J by 1 base, with 6 bases of the junction left unmatched. CDR3 length: 15 residues. The CDR3 is CASSRPDRGTDTQYF. The CDR3 bases are TGCGCCAGCAGCCGCCCCGACAGGGGCACAGATACGCAGTATTTT.

This clonotype was seen only a few times. The rearrangement joins TRBV20-1 to TRBJ2-2; D gene uncertain. V gave up 5 bases and J gave up 3 bases, with 10 bases separating them. The V gene's germline CDR1 is DFQATT and CDR2 SNEGSKA (reference sequence). This CDR3 spans 13 amino acids. The CDR3 DNA follows: TGCAGTGCTCGGACCTACTACACCGGGGAGCTGTTTTTT. Amino acids: CSARTYYTGELFF.

This clonotype appeared many times. CDR3 nucleotide sequence: TGTGCCAGCAGCGTGACAGGGGGGAATGGCAATCAGCCCCAGCATTTT. It encodes CASSVTGGNGNQPQHF. This rearrangement joins TRBV5-5 to TRBJ1-5, with 9 nucleotides matching TRBD1. V trimming: 4 bases; J trimming: 2 bases; junction bases outside the gene matches: 7. Germline V gene sequence: CDR1 SGHKS, CDR2 YYEKEE (reference sequence). The CDR3 spans 16 residues.

This chain joins TRBV5-1 and TRBJ1-1; TRBD1 aligns across 7 bases. Unmatched junction bases numbered 13, after V lost 4 bases and J lost 4 bases. Germline V gives CDR1 SGHRS, CDR2 YFSETQ. The CDR3 totals 16 residues. The CDR3 nucleotides read TGCGCCAGCAGCCGGGGGGCGGGGGACAGCGGCACTGAAGCTTTCTTT. Residues: CASSRGAGDSGTEAFF.

The J gene is TRBJ2-1, the V gene TRBV3-1; D gene uncertain. Trimming cost V 1 base and J 0 bases, with 16 bases left between them. Germline CDR1 reads LGHDT; CDR2 reads YNNKEL (reference sequence). The CDR3 length is 18 residues. CDR3 loop: CASSQGILADVSYNEQFF. DNA for the CDR3: TGTGCCAGCAGCCAAGGTATTTTGGCGGATGTCTCCTACAATGAGCAGTTCTTC.

This clonotype was found a few times. This chain uses TRBV5-1 with TRBJ2-3; 13 nucleotides match TRBD2. CDR3 length: 18 residues. The junction had 8 bases not matched to a gene; V was cut back by 0 bases and J by 4 bases. Germline values: CDR1 SGHRS, CDR2 YFSETQ. The CDR3 reads CASSLGLRTSGRSDTQYF. CDR3 coding DNA: TGCGCCAGCAGCTTGGGACTCCGGACTAGCGGGAGATCAGATACGCAGTATTTT.

The chain combines TRBV5-1 with TRBJ2-5, with D perhaps matching TRBD2 (6 bases). The CDR3 consists of 14 residues. V was pared by 0 bases and J by 4 bases, with 10 bases between. Per germline, CDR1 SGHRS and CDR2 YFSETQ. The CDR3 region is CASSLGEAGETQYF. For the CDR3, the DNA is TGCGCCAGCAGCTTGGGGGAGGCGGGAGAGACCCAGTACTTC.

This clonotype has a handful of counts. This sequence joins TRBV29-1 and TRBJ2-1, with 9 bases lining up with TRBD2. This CDR3 is built from 14 residues. With V trimmed by 8 bases and J by 4 bases, 9 bases remained unmatched. The germline V gene encodes CDR1 SQVTM and CDR2 ANQGSEA. Written as DNA, the CDR3 is TGCAGCATATTAGCGGGAGTATTATACAATGAGCAGTTCTTC. Encoded protein: CSILAGVLYNEQFF.

This clonotype appeared many times. The chain couples TRBV7-9 to TRBJ2-7; D is unresolved. The CDR3 covers 13 residues. Germline CDR1 reads SEHNR; CDR2 reads FQNEAQ (reference sequence). V lost 3 bases, J lost 3 bases, and 9 bases lay in between. The CDR3 DNA sequence: TGTGCCAGCAGCTTTGAGGTTCTCTACGAGCAGTACTTC. It specifies CASSFEVLYEQYF.

The V call is TRBV2, the J call TRBJ2-7, with D uncertain. V was trimmed by 6 bases and J by 4 bases, leaving 4 bases between them. Germline CDR1 SNHLY, CDR2 FYNNEI. The CDR3 length is 10 residues. CDR3 sequence (DNA): TGTGCCAGCAGGCTATACGAGCAGTACTTC. Translation: CASRLYEQYF.

The rearrangement links TRBV28 to TRBJ2-4; D may be TRBD2 (6 bases). V shed 2 bases and J shed 7 bases, with 9 bases lying between them. This CDR3 region has 13 residues. Germline-derived CDR1 and CDR2 are MDHEN and SYDVKM. The CDR3 bases are TGTGCCAGCAGTTTAGGGGGGTTCAACATTCAGTACTTC. It is translated as CASSLGGFNIQYF. Full variable domain (remainder filled in from reference TRBV28 and TRBJ2-4): DVKVTQSSRYLVKRTGEKVFLECVQDMDHENMFWYRQDPGLGLRLIYFSYDVKMKEKGDIPEGYSVSREKKERFSLILESASTNQTSMYLCASSLGGFNIQYFGAGTRLSVL.

A few counts support this clonotype. This rearrangement joins TRBV2 to TRBJ1-4, with D perhaps TRBD1 (6 bases). The CDR3 sequence is 15 residues long. CDR1 and CDR2 (germline): SNHLY, FYNNEI. With 6 bases removed from V and 8 bases from J, the gap between germline ends came to 19 bases. CDR3 in amino acids: CASSPGWGAGEKLFF. DNA for the CDR3: TGTGCCAGCAGCCCGGGGTGGGGGGCAGGCGAAAAACTGTTTTTT.

This rearrangement joins TRBV5-1 to TRBJ2-1, with D unresolved. Between the trimmed V and J ends, which lost 1 base and 7 bases, there was a span of 12 bases. CDR1 and CDR2 from the germline V gene are SGHRS and YFSETQ. The length of the CDR3 is 14 residues. The CDR3 is CASSLNGVGNEQFF. For the CDR3, the DNA is TGCGCCAGCAGCTTGAATGGGGTTGGGAATGAGCAGTTCTTC.

The V and J genes are TRBV2 and TRBJ2-3, with 7 nucleotides matching TRBD1. Losses at the gene ends were 6 bases for V and 0 bases for J; bases not matched to a gene: 6. This CDR3 is 15 amino acids long. CDR1 is SNHLY and CDR2 is FYNNEI in the germline V gene. This CDR3 is CASRKQGLSTDTQYF. For the CDR3, the DNA is TGTGCCAGCAGGAAACAGGGGTTGAGCACAGATACGCAGTATTTT.

Many counts were recorded for this clonotype. The chain links TRBV7-9 to TRBJ2-7; D is ambiguous. CDR3 length: 11 residues. Between the trimmed V and J ends, which lost 4 bases and 7 bases, there was a span of 8 bases. Germline CDR1 and CDR2: SEHNR and FQNEAQ (reference sequence). The DNA for the CDR3 is TGTGCCAGCAGCTCCCACCGGGAGCAGTACTTC. It encodes CASSSHREQYF.

This clonotype showed up many times. This chain links TRBV7-8 with TRBJ2-2; no reliable D call. Germline V gives CDR1 SGHVS, CDR2 FQNEAQ. The CDR3 covers 16 residues. V dropped 3 bases and J dropped 0 bases, with 11 bases sitting between them. The CDR3 protein is CASSFGQRTNTGELFF. CDR3 sequence (DNA): TGTGCCAGCAGCTTCGGTCAGAGGACGAACACCGGGGAGCTGTTTTTT.

The gene calls are TRBV7-3 and TRBJ2-7; D possibly uses TRBD1 or TRBD2 (5 bases each). The CDR3 runs 13 residues. Trimming stripped 5 bases from V and 6 bases from J, with 14 bases between. The germline V gene encodes CDR1 SGHTA and CDR2 FQGTGA. CDR3 region: CASSPQDFSEQYF. DNA for the CDR3: TGTGCCAGCAGCCCACAGGACTTTTCCGAGCAGTACTTC. The full variable domain, rest sourced from reference TRBV7-3 and TRBJ2-7, is GAGVSQTPSNKVTEKGKYVELRCDPISGHTALYWYRQSLGQGPEFLIYFQGTGAADDSGLPNDRFFAVRPEGSVSTLKIQRTERGDSAVYLCASSPQDFSEQYFGPGTRLTVT.

J is TRBJ1-5 and V is TRBV6-6, with D possibly matching TRBD1 (5 bases). Looked up from germline, CDR1 is MNHNY and CDR2 is SVGAGI (reference sequence). The CDR3 totals 13 residues. V lost 6 bases to trimming and J lost 7 bases, with 13 bases between them. The CDR3 DNA reads TGTGCCAGCAGGTTCCCGACAGTGCAGCCCCAGCATTTT. This translates into CASRFPTVQPQHF.

This clonotype showed up just a few times. The chain couples TRBV5-1 to TRBJ2-1; D may be TRBD2 (5 bases). CDR1 is SGHRS, CDR2 YFSETQ, per germline. The CDR3 has 14 residues. Between the trimmed V and J ends, which lost 2 bases and 7 bases, there was a span of 13 bases. DNA of the CDR3: TGCGCCAGCAGCTTAAGACGACTAACTAATGAGCAGTTCTTC. Translated, it gives CASSLRRLTNEQFF. Combining the CDR3 with reference TRBV5-1 and TRBJ2-1 gives the whole variable domain KAGVTQTPRYLIKTRGQQVTLSCSPISGHRSVSWYQQTPGQGLQFLFEYFSETQRNKGNFPGRFSGRQFSNSRSEMNVSTLELGDSALYLCASSLRRLTNEQFFGPGTRLTVL.

The CDR3 sequence is CASSLVEGAYNEQFF. CDR3 sequence (DNA): TGCGCCAGCAGCTTGGTAGAGGGGGCCTACAATGAGCAGTTCTTC. The chain recombines TRBV5-1 with TRBJ2-1, with D perhaps TRBD1 (6 bases). The V gene lost 0 bases and the J gene lost 2 bases, with 9 bases spanning the gap. The CDR3 covers 15 residues. The germline V gene has CDR1 SGHRS and CDR2 YFSETQ.

This clonotype was picked up many times. The chain uses TRBV29-1 and TRBJ2-7, with D unclear. The CDR3 totals 14 residues. Trimming removed 3 bases from V and 0 bases from J, with 12 bases in between. Germline loops: CDR1 SQVTM, CDR2 ANQGSEA. The CDR3, as DNA: TGCAGCGTTGAGTTTGGAGAGATCTCCTACGAGCAGTACTTC. This encodes CSVEFGEISYEQYF.

This rearrangement joins TRBV29-1 to TRBJ2-7; 9 bases map to TRBD2. The CDR3 loop spans 15 amino acids. Trimming took 2 bases from V and 7 from J; bases not matched to a gene: 12. The germline V gene has CDR1 SQVTM and CDR2 ANQGSEA. The CDR3 bases are TGCAGCGTTGAAAGGCTAGCGGGGTCTAGAATGGAGCAGTACTTC. Translated: CSVERLAGSRMEQYF.

The chain couples TRBV5-1 to TRBJ1-1; D not certain. In germline, CDR1 is SGHRS, CDR2 YFSETQ. V lost 4 bases to trimming and J lost 4 bases, with 17 bases between them. The CDR3 is 15 residues long. CDR3 coding DNA: TGCGCCAGCAGCCCGCCCGGCAGATGGACCACTGAAGCTTTCTTT. It translates to CASSPPGRWTTEAFF.

This clonotype was seen a handful of times. This chain connects TRBV3-1 to TRBJ2-7, with D perhaps matching TRBD2 (6 bases). Between the trimmed V and J ends, which lost 1 base and 4 bases, there was a span of 11 bases. Germline CDR1 reads LGHDT; CDR2 reads YNNKEL (reference sequence). The length of the CDR3 is 14 residues. The CDR3 DNA reads TGTGCCAGCAGCCAAGGGGTCCTAGCGTACGAGCAGTACTTC. Translation: CASSQGVLAYEQYF.

This chain connects TRBV20-1 to TRBJ1-2; 9 bases align to TRBD1. This CDR3 comprises 15 residues. V lost 0 bases and J lost 4; bases outside the gene matches: 6. Germline V gene lookup returns CDR1 DFQATT and CDR2 SNEGSKA (reference sequence). The CDR3 spells CSARDRDRGVYGYTF. In DNA form, the CDR3 reads TGCAGTGCTAGAGACCGAGACAGGGGGGTCTATGGCTACACCTTC.

The sample holds a few counts of this clonotype. This chain joins TRBV4-1 and TRBJ2-2, with a tentative D call TRBD1 (6 bases). Trimming left V 3 bases short and J 3 bases short, with 14 bases between. The CDR3 spans 16 residues. CDR1 is MGHRA, CDR2 YSYEKL, per germline. The CDR3 region is CASSHPPGADTGELFF. The CDR3 DNA reads as TGCGCCAGCAGCCACCCTCCAGGGGCGGACACCGGGGAGCTGTTTTTT.